Following are 32 T cell receptor beta chains from one sample sequenced in a study of T-cell reconstitution after alpha-beta-depleted transplantation in children. Unique molecular identifiers were incorporated when the TCRbeta library was constructed. Each CDR3 protein gets one entry after TCRdb re-called the PCR reads with MiXCR. The repertoire includes about 980,000 distinct CDR3 sequences, about 31% of them detected once, and around 30% sits in the top ten. The sequences come from PBMCs, mostly from graft donor cells, collected 360 days after TCRalphabeta/CD19-depleted stem cell transplant. The receptors stem from a boy less than two years old who had a stem cell transplant for SCID, so the T cells may come from the graft donor.

The chain couples TRBV7-2 to TRBJ2-1; D gene ambiguous. This CDR3 is 16 amino acids long. Between the trimmed V and J ends, which lost 2 bases and 2 bases, there was a span of 13 bases. The germline V gene encodes CDR1 SGHTA and CDR2 FQGNSA. The CDR3 sequence is CASSLSGGSTYNEQFF. CDR3 sequence (DNA): TGTGCCAGCAGCTTATCGGGCGGATCCACCTACAATGAGCAGTTCTTC.

This clonotype showed up just a few times. The chain links TRBV4-3 to TRBJ2-5; D is perhaps TRBD2 (6 bases). The V gene's germline CDR1 is LGHNA and CDR2 YSLEER. Trimming pared 2 bases from V and 5 bases from J, leaving 12 bases between. The CDR3 spans 14 residues. The CDR3 loop reads CASSQSLAYETQYF. The CDR3 DNA sequence: TGCGCCAGCAGCCAATCACTAGCTTATGAGACCCAGTACTTC.

This clonotype was seen a few times. This sequence joins TRBV12-3 or TRBV12-4 and TRBJ2-2; D call uncertain. The CDR3 spans 15 residues. The V and J ends lost 5 bases and 2 bases respectively, with 12 bases between them. CDR3: CASSLQTHNTGELFF. The CDR3 bases are TGTGCCAGCAGTCTCCAAACCCATAACACCGGGGAGCTGTTTTTT.

This chain joins TRBV4-1 and TRBJ2-7, with D perhaps matching TRBD2 (7 bases). Germline CDR1 reads MGHRA; CDR2 reads YSYEKL. The CDR3 is made up of 13 amino acids. V lost 4 bases to trimming and J lost 6 bases, with 13 bases between them. CDR3 in amino acids: CASSPRGGSEQYF. The CDR3 nucleotides read TGCGCCAGCAGCCCTAGGGGGGGAAGCGAGCAGTACTTC.

This clonotype was picked up a small number of times. The J gene is TRBJ2-3, the V gene TRBV29-1, with 9 bases identical to TRBD2. The CDR3 runs 15 residues. Germline values: CDR1 SQVTM, CDR2 ANQGSEA. V shed 6 bases and J 3 bases; nucleotides not matched to a gene: 10. CDR3 region: CSVVRLAERTDTQYF. CDR3 in DNA: TGCAGCGTAGTCCGACTAGCGGAGCGAACAGATACGCAGTATTTT.

This chain links TRBV2 with TRBJ2-5; D possibly matches TRBD1 or TRBD2 (5 bases each). In germline, CDR1 is SNHLY, CDR2 FYNNEI. The CDR3 consists of 15 residues. The germline V and J ends were trimmed by 6 bases and 2 bases, with 16 bases remaining between them. CDR3 in amino acids: CASRAGTSPQETQYF. The CDR3 bases are TGTGCCAGCAGAGCCGGGACCTCCCCTCAAGAGACCCAGTACTTC.

This clonotype appeared a few times. The CDR3: CASSEEAGPNYGYTF. Here the CDR3 DNA reads TGTGCCAGCAGTGAAGAGGCAGGCCCTAACTATGGCTACACCTTC. The gene calls are TRBV2 and TRBJ1-2; D is ambiguous. This CDR3 is 15 amino acids long. Between the trimmed V and J ends, which lost 1 base and 0 bases, there was a span of 9 bases. Germline V gene lookup returns CDR1 SNHLY and CDR2 FYNNEI.

The chain joins TRBV7-6 to TRBJ2-1; D possibly uses TRBD1 or TRBD2 (6 bases each). The CDR3 has 15 residues. Trimming took 3 bases from V and 3 from J, leaving 12 bases between them. Germline V CDR1 and CDR2: SGHVS, FNYEAQ. CDR3 in DNA: TGTGCCAGCAGCTTGCTGGGGGGCCTCTACAATGAGCAGTTCTTC. It encodes CASSLLGGLYNEQFF.

The CDR3 loop is CASSSGTLRANVLTF. The CDR3 DNA sequence: TGTGCCAGCAGTTCCGGGACTCTGAGAGCCAACGTCCTGACTTTC. The chain employs TRBV5-5 and TRBJ2-6, with D tentatively TRBD2 (6 bases). The length of the CDR3 is 15 residues. Trimming took off 5 bases at V and 7 bases at J, with 16 bases between the two ends. The V gene's germline CDR1 is SGHKS and CDR2 YYEKEE (reference sequence). Full variable domain (remainder filled in from reference TRBV5-5 and TRBJ2-6): DAGVTQSPTHLIKTRGQQVTLRCSPISGHKSVSWYQQVLGQGPQFIFQYYEKEERGRGNFPDRFSARQFPNYSSELNVNALLLGDSALYLCASSSGTLRANVLTFGAGSRLTVL.

This clonotype was observed once. The chain recombines TRBV29-1 with TRBJ1-1; D is ambiguous. This CDR3 has 11 residues. Trimming shortened V by 6 bases and J by 1 base, and 6 bases separated the two germline ends. Germline CDR1 reads SQVTM; CDR2 reads ANQGSEA. CDR3 DNA: TGCAGCGTCTACCAGAACACTGAAGCTTTCTTT. The encoded protein is CSVYQNTEAFF. The full variable domain, completed using reference TRBV29-1 and TRBJ1-1, is SAVISQKPSRDICQRGTSLTIQCQVDSQVTMMFWYRQQPGQSLTLIATANQGSEATYESGFVIDKFPISRPNLTFSTLTVSNMSPEDSSIYLCSVYQNTEAFFGQGTRLTVV.

The chain is built from TRBV5-1 and TRBJ2-3; a weak D match, TRBD2 (5 bases). The CDR3 has 14 amino acids. CDR1 SGHRS and CDR2 YFSETQ come from the germline V gene. The V gene lost 3 bases and the J gene lost 4 bases, with 12 bases spanning the gap. In DNA, the CDR3 is TGCGCCAGCAGCTCCGGGATCCAGCCAGATACGCAGTATTTT. It translates to CASSSGIQPDTQYF. Based on the CDR3 plus reference TRBV5-1 and TRBJ2-3, the full variable domain is KAGVTQTPRYLIKTRGQQVTLSCSPISGHRSVSWYQQTPGQGLQFLFEYFSETQRNKGNFPGRFSGRQFSNSRSEMNVSTLELGDSALYLCASSSGIQPDTQYFGPGTRLTVL.

V is TRBV28 and J is TRBJ1-5, with D unclear. The V end lost 4 bases, the J end lost 4 bases, and 14 bases lay between the germline ends. Germline V lookup: CDR1 MDHEN, CDR2 SYDVKM. CDR3 length: 15 amino acids. In DNA, the CDR3 is TGTGCCAGCAGTTCAACCTGGGCGGGGAATCAGCCCCAGCATTTT. This encodes CASSSTWAGNQPQHF.

This clonotype showed up just a few times. The chain has TRBV6-1 and TRBJ1-2; TRBD1 aligns across 8 bases. Germline CDR1 is MNHNS and CDR2 is SASEGT. With V trimmed by 5 bases and J by 0 bases, 11 bases remained unmatched. The CDR3 spans 17 residues. The CDR3 is CASSRGTGDRSNYGYTF. CDR3 coding DNA: TGTGCCAGCAGTCGTGGGACAGGAGACCGCTCTAACTATGGCTACACCTTC.

In nucleotides, the CDR3 is TGCGCCAGCGCGGGACAGTCCTACAATGAGCAGTTCTTC. Its protein product is CASAGQSYNEQFF. V usage is TRBV10-2 and J usage is TRBJ2-1; D may be TRBD1 (7 bases). CDR3 length equals 13 residues. Looked up from germline, CDR1 is WSHSY and CDR2 is SAAADI. Trimming cost V 8 bases and J 1 base, with 9 bases left between them.

This chain uses TRBV7-2 with TRBJ1-6; tentatively, D is TRBD1 (6 bases). V was cut by 5 bases and J by 8 bases, with 10 bases left in between. Germline CDR1 SGHTA, CDR2 FQGNSA. The CDR3 spans 13 residues. DNA for the CDR3: TGTGCCAGCAGCACCCGACAGGATTCACCCCTCCACTTT. It translates to CASSTRQDSPLHF.

This clonotype occurred a few times. This chain uses TRBV19 with TRBJ1-1; a possible D gene is TRBD1 (5 bases). V shed 10 bases and J shed 5 bases, with 14 bases lying between them. The CDR3 loop spans 12 amino acids. CDR1 and CDR2 from the germline V gene are LNHDA and SQIVND (reference sequence). The CDR3: CATRRGETEAFF. The CDR3 nucleotides are TGTGCCACCAGGAGAGGGGAAACTGAAGCTTTCTTT.

The chain employs TRBV9 and TRBJ2-1; 10 nucleotides align to TRBD2. The V and J ends lost 4 bases and 5 bases, in that order; junction bases with no gene match: 15. The length of the CDR3 is 18 residues. Germline CDR1 is SGDLS and CDR2 is YYNGEE. The chain's CDR3 is CASSTQPEASGGNNEQFF. CDR3 sequence (DNA): TGTGCCAGCAGCACCCAACCAGAGGCTAGCGGGGGTAACAATGAGCAGTTCTTC.

The CDR3 spells CASSLVGSNSPLHF. DNA for the CDR3: TGTGCCAGCAGCTTAGTGGGGTCAAATTCACCCCTCCACTTT. The chain is built from TRBV5-6 and TRBJ1-6; no firm D call. Germline V gene sequence: CDR1 SGHDT, CDR2 YYEEEE. Deletions cut 2 bases from V and 7 bases from J, with 10 bases between. The CDR3 spans 14 residues.

The V and J genes are TRBV29-1 and TRBJ2-2; the D is unclear. Germline V CDR1 and CDR2: SQVTM, ANQGSEA. The CDR3 has 13 amino acids. V lost 1 base and J lost 5, with 8 bases in between. The CDR3 region is CSVEVRPTGELFF. The CDR3 DNA reads TGCAGCGTTGAAGTACGACCGACCGGGGAGCTGTTTTTT.

This chain uses TRBV3-1 with TRBJ2-5; 9 bases map to TRBD2. CDR1 and CDR2 (germline): LGHDT, YNNKEL (reference sequence). V was pared by 1 base and J by 3 bases, with 6 bases of the junction left unmatched. The CDR3 is made up of 16 amino acids. CDR3 sequence (DNA): TGTGCCAGCAGCCAAGTAAGCGGGGGGCGAAAAGAGACCCAGTACTTC. It yields the protein CASSQVSGGRKETQYF.

This clonotype was seen repeatedly, ten times or more. The chain recombines TRBV5-5 with TRBJ2-1, with D unresolved. The CDR3 length is 14 residues. CDR1 SGHKS and CDR2 YYEKEE come from the germline V gene (reference sequence). The ends were cut back, 2 bases at V and 4 bases at J, with 10 bases in the middle. CDR3 amino acids: CASSFDTFYNEQFF. DNA for the CDR3: TGTGCCAGCAGCTTCGACACCTTTTACAATGAGCAGTTCTTC. The full variable domain, in which reference TRBV5-5 and TRBJ2-1 provide the parts outside the CDR3, is DAGVTQSPTHLIKTRGQQVTLRCSPISGHKSVSWYQQVLGQGPQFIFQYYEKEERGRGNFPDRFSARQFPNYSSELNVNALLLGDSALYLCASSFDTFYNEQFFGPGTRLTVL.

The chain has TRBV29-1 and TRBJ2-7; D is possibly TRBD2 (5 bases). Germline values: CDR1 SQVTM, CDR2 ANQGSEA. The CDR3 is 14 residues long. The germline V and J ends were trimmed by 1 base and 2 bases, with 12 bases remaining between them. CDR3 in DNA: TGCAGCGTTGAAGTCCCGTACGGGACCTACGAGCAGTACTTC. This gives the protein CSVEVPYGTYEQYF.

The rearrangement links TRBV23-1 to TRBJ1-4, with 7 bases lining up with TRBD1. TRBV23-1 has ORF status, its function being uncertain. With V trimmed by 6 bases and J by 2 bases, 12 bases remained unmatched. The CDR3 sequence is 17 residues long. CDR3 nucleotide sequence: TGCGCCAGCAGCCACACGACAGGGAGGTCTACTAATGAAAAACTGTTTTTT. Protein product: CASSHTTGRSTNEKLFF.

This clonotype was counted between two and nine times. The V and J genes are TRBV6-6 and TRBJ2-3; maybe TRBD2 (6 bases). The CDR3 runs 11 residues. Trimming took off 2 bases at V and 13 bases at J, with 10 bases between the two ends. The germline V gene has CDR1 MNHNY and CDR2 SVGAGI (reference sequence). The CDR3, as DNA: TGTGCCAGCAGTTACGGCGGGGCGGAGTATTTT. Translation: CASSYGGAEYF.

This clonotype has more than one count but fewer than ten. V is TRBV6-1 and J is TRBJ2-7; 8 nucleotides line up with TRBD1. In germline, CDR1 is MNHNS, CDR2 SASEGT. The V and J ends lost 6 bases and 2 bases, in that order; junction bases with no gene match: 12. This CDR3 has 16 residues. As DNA, the CDR3 is TGTGCCAGCAGACCCTACCTGGACAGGGACGCCTACGAGCAGTACTTC. Encoded protein: CASRPYLDRDAYEQYF.

This clonotype was seen a handful of times. The chain employs TRBV7-8 and TRBJ2-7; tentative D call: TRBD1 (5 bases). The V and J ends lost 1 base and 1 base respectively, with 11 bases between them. The V gene's germline CDR1 is SGHVS and CDR2 FQNEAQ. The CDR3 sequence is 15 residues long. In DNA, the CDR3 is TGTGCCAGCAGCTTAGGCAGGGTAGATTCCTACGAGCAGTACTTC. This encodes CASSLGRVDSYEQYF.

The rearrangement uses TRBV4-1 and TRBJ2-2; D possibly corresponds to TRBD2 (5 bases). The CDR3 loop spans 16 amino acids. Per germline, CDR1 MGHRA and CDR2 YSYEKL. Trimming took 1 base from V and 4 from J, leaving 13 bases between them. CDR3 protein: CASSQGTRARTGELFF. CDR3 DNA: TGCGCCAGCAGCCAAGGCACTAGGGCCCGCACCGGGGAGCTGTTTTTT.

The table lists this clonotype with a few counts. The chain employs TRBV6-2 or TRBV6-3 and TRBJ1-2, with unresolved D. V lost 2 bases, J lost 8 bases, and 15 bases lay in between. Germline lookup yields CDR1 MNHEY and CDR2 SVGEGT. CDR3 length: 14 amino acids. Written as DNA, the CDR3 is TGTGCCAGCAGTTACGACTGGGGAATGGGGGGCTACACCTTC. Its translation: CASSYDWGMGGYTF.

There are a few counts of this clonotype. The CDR3 loop reads CASVFFLAAFTDTQYF. In DNA, the CDR3 is TGTGCCAGCGTATTCTTTCTAGCGGCCTTCACAGATACGCAGTATTTT. The V gene is TRBV2, the J gene TRBJ2-3; TRBD2 matches 7 bases. This CDR3 spans 16 amino acids. Per germline, CDR1 SNHLY and CDR2 FYNNEI. Trimming removed 8 bases from V and 2 bases from J; junction bases left unmatched: 13.

The chain carries TRBV29-1 and TRBJ1-2; D is perhaps TRBD1 (6 bases). This CDR3 contains 12 residues. V lost 4 bases, J lost 4 bases, and 10 bases lay in between. Looked up from germline, CDR1 is SQVTM and CDR2 is ANQGSEA. The chain's CDR3 is CSVGTGSYGYTF. CDR3 coding DNA: TGCAGCGTTGGAACAGGGTCCTATGGCTACACCTTC.

This clonotype was counted only a few times. The chain has TRBV6-2 or TRBV6-3 and TRBJ2-5, with D unresolved. The germline V gene encodes CDR1 MNHEY and CDR2 SVGEGT. The V end lost 0 bases, the J end lost 11 bases, and 7 bases lay between the germline ends. The CDR3 extends over 11 amino acids. CDR3 loop: CASSYSGPQYF. As DNA, the CDR3 is TGTGCCAGCAGTTACTCTGGACCTCAGTACTTC.

J is TRBJ2-7 and V is TRBV12-3 or TRBV12-4, with D perhaps matching TRBD1 or TRBD2 (5 bases each). This CDR3 is built from 13 residues. Trimming removed 5 bases from V and 6 bases from J, with 14 bases in between. In DNA form, the CDR3 reads TGTGCCAGCAGTCCCGGGACCGCGGGCGAGCAGTACTTC. This encodes CASSPGTAGEQYF.